These 9 T cell receptor beta chains came from one sample sequenced in a study of blood T cell repertoires in COVID-19. Here immunoSEQ multiplex PCR was the method, and the copy in TCRdb shows in-frame clones only, minus some. Of more than 25,000 clones detected, 83% appear once; the ten largest clones hold 25%. The sample consisted of peripheral blood. Every receptor here comes from a man between 70 and 80 years old with active COVID-19.

The chain is built from TRBV20-1 and TRBJ1-2; TRBD1 matches 9 bases. J lost 8 bases, V lost 5 bases, and 3 bases had no gene match. The CDR3 runs to 11 residues. Germline V gene sequence: CDR1 DFQATT, CDR2 SNEGSKA (reference sequence). CDR3 nucleotides: TGCAGTGCTCGGACAGGGGAAGGCTACACCTTC. This encodes CSARTGEGYTF.

In nucleotides, the CDR3 is TGCGCCAGCAGCTTGGTGGCTAGCGGGCGCTACAATGAGCAGTTCTTC. Its protein product is CASSLVASGRYNEQFF. The genes are TRBV5-1 and TRBJ2-1; 8 bases map to TRBD2. V shed 0 bases and J 3 bases; nucleotides not matched to a gene: 5. The germline CDR1 and CDR2 sequences are SGHRS and YFSETQ. There are 16 residues in the CDR3.

The table lists this clone with a count of one. The chain couples TRBV5-1 to TRBJ2-3; 9 bases fit TRBD2. The ends lost 7 bases at V and 3 bases at J; junction bases unmatched: 6. Germline loops: CDR1 SGHRS, CDR2 YFSETQ. This CDR3 region has 14 residues. The CDR3: CASRSGGGTDTQYF. The CDR3 DNA sequence: TGCGCCAGCCGTAGCGGGGGCGGGACAGATACGCAGTATTTT.

This clone was found a few times. The rearrangement joins TRBV4-2 to TRBJ2-7; possibly TRBD2 for D (5 bases). The CDR3 is 15 amino acids. V was trimmed by 1 base and J by 3 bases, leaving 13 bases between them. Germline values: CDR1 LGHNA, CDR2 YNFKEQ. CDR3 loop: CASSQGGSGSYEQYF. The CDR3 bases are TGTGCCAGCAGCCAAGGGGGAAGCGGCAGCTACGAGCAGTACTTC.

The chain carries TRBV18 and TRBJ1-5; 8 positions agree with TRBD1. There are 14 residues in the CDR3. CDR1 is KGHSH and CDR2 is LQKENI in the germline V gene. Unmatched junction bases numbered 4, after V lost 6 bases and J lost 3 bases. The DNA for the CDR3 is TGTGCCAGCTCCCCGGACAGGGTCAATCAGCCCCAGCATTTT. It specifies CASSPDRVNQPQHF.

Written as DNA, the CDR3 is TGTGCCAGCAGCTTAGGGCGGGGCTACGAGCAGTACTTC. It translates to CASSLGRGYEQYF. The rearrangement joins TRBV7-3 to TRBJ2-7, with D perhaps TRBD2 (6 bases). Trimming removed 2 bases from V and 3 bases from J, with 8 bases in between. The germline V gene encodes CDR1 SGHTA and CDR2 FQGTGA. The CDR3 is 13 amino acids.

The V call is TRBV6-5, the J call TRBJ2-7, with 9 nucleotides matching TRBD1. CDR3 length: 13 residues. Trimming removed 8 bases from V and 4 bases from J; junction bases left unmatched: 6. CDR1 is MNHEY, CDR2 SVGAGI, per germline. DNA of the CDR3: TGTGCCAGCCGAGCGGGACAGGGATACGAGCAGTACTTC. Amino acids: CASRAGQGYEQYF.

In this sample, this clone turned up a few times. This chain links TRBV6-5 with TRBJ1-5, with 10 nucleotides matching TRBD1. From germline, CDR1 is MNHEY and CDR2 SVGAGI. This CDR3 has 14 amino acids. V was pared by 10 bases and J by 2 bases, with 5 bases of the junction left unmatched. The chain's CDR3 is CATWDRGGNQPQHF. The CDR3 DNA is TGTGCCACCTGGGACAGGGGAGGCAATCAGCCCCAGCATTTT.

J is TRBJ2-7 and V is TRBV24-1, with 10 bases matching TRBD1. CDR3 length: 15 residues. Germline V gene data show CDR1 as KGHDR and CDR2 as SFDVKD. Trimming at V came to 4 bases and at J to 5 bases, leaving 7 bases not matched to a gene. The CDR3 bases are TGTGCCACCAGTGACACCCGGACAGGGGGAAACGAGCAGTACTTC. Translation: CATSDTRTGGNEQYF.